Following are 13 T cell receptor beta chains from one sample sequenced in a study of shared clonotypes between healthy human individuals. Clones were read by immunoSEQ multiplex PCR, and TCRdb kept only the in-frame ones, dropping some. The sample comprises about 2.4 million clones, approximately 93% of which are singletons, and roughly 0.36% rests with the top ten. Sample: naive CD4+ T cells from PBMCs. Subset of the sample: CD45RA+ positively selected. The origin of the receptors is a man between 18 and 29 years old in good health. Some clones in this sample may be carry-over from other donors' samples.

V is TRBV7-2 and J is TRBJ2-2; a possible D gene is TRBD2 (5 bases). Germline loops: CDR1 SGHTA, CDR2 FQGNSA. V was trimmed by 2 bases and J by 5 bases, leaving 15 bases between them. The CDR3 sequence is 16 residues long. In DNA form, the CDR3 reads TGTGCCAGCAGCTTATATCCCCCTAGCTCGACCGGGGAGCTGTTTTTT. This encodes CASSLYPPSSTGELFF.

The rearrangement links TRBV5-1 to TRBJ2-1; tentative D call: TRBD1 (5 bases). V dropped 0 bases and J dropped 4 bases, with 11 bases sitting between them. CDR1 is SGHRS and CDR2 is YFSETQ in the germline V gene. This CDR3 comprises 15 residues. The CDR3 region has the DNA TGCGCCAGCAGCTTGGGACAGCCTATGTACAATGAGCAGTTCTTC. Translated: CASSLGQPMYNEQFF.

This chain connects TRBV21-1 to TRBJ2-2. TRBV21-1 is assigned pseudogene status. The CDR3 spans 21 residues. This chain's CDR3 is CASSKKFGARDTGYNTGELFF. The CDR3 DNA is TGTGCCAGCAGCAAAAAATTCGGGGCCCGAGATACTGGTTATAACACCGGGGAGCTGTTTTTT.

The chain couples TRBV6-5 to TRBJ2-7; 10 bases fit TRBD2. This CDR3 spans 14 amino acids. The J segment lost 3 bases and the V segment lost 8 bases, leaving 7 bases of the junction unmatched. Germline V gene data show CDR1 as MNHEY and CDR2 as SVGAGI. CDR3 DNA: TGTGCCAGCCGATCTAGCGGGAGAATCTACGAGCAGTACTTC. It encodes CASRSSGRIYEQYF.

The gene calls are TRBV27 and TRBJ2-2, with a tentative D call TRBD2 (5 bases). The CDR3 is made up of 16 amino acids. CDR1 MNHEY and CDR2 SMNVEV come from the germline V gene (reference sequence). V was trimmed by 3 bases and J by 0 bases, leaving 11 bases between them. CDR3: CASSLDGLTNTGELFF. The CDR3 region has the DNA TGTGCCAGCAGTTTGGACGGACTTACGAACACCGGGGAGCTGTTTTTT.

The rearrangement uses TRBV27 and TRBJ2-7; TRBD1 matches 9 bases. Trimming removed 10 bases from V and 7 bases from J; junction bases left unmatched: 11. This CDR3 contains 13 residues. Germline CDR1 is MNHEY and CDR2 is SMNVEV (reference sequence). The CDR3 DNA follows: TGTGCCACTAATCCGGGACAGGGTTATGAGCAGTACTTC. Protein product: CATNPGQGYEQYF.

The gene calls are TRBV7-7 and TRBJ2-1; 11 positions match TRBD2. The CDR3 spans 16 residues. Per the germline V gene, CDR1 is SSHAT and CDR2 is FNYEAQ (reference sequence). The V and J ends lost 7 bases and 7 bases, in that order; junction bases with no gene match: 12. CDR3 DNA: TGTGCCAGCACCCCCTATGGGGCTAGCGGGAGGAATGAGCAGTTCTTC. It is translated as CASTPYGASGRNEQFF.

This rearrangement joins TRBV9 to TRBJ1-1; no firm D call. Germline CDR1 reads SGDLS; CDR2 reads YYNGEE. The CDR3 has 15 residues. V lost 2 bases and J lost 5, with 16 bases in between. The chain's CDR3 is CASSVEGGGRTEAFF. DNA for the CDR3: TGTGCCAGCAGCGTGGAGGGCGGCGGGAGGACTGAAGCTTTCTTT. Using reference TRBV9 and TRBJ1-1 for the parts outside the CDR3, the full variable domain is DSGVTQTPKHLITATGQRVTLRCSPRSGDLSVYWYQQSLDQGLQFLIQYYNGEERAKGNILERFSAQQFPDLHSELNLSSLELGDSALYFCASSVEGGGRTEAFFGQGTRLTVV.

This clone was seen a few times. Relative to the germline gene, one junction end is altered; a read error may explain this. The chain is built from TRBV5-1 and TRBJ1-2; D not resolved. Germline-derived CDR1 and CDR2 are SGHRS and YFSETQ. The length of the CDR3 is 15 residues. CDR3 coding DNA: TGCGCCAGCAGATTGGAGGGAACCGTCAACTATGGCTACACCTTC. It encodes CASRLEGTVNYGYTF.

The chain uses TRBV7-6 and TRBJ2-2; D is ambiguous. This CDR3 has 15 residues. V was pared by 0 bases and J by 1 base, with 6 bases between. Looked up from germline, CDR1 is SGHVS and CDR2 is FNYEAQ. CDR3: CASSLASRNTGELFF. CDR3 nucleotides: TGTGCCAGCAGCTTAGCGTCGCGGAACACCGGGGAGCTGTTTTTT.

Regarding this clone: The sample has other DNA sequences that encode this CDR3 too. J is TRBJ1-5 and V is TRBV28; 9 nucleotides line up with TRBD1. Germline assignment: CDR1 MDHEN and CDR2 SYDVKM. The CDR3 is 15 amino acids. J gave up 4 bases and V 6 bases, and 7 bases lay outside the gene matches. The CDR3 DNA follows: TGTGCCAGCAGAACCGGGACAGGGACAAATCAGCCCCAGCATTTT. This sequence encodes CASRTGTGTNQPQHF.

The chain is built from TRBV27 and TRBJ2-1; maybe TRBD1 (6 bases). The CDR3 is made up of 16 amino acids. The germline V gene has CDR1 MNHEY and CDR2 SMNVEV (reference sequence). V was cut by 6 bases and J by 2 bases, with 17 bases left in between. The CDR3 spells CASSLTGSGAYNEQFF. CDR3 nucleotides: TGTGCCAGCAGCCTCACAGGGAGTGGGGCCTACAATGAGCAGTTCTTC.

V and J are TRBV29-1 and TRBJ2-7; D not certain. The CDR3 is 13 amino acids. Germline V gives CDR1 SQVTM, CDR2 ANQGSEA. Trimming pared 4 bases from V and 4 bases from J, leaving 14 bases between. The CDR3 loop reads CSVARRQQYEQYF. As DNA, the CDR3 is TGCAGCGTTGCCAGGCGCCAGCAATACGAGCAGTACTTC.